Listed below are T cell receptor beta chains from one sample, sequenced in a study of PD-L1 blockade in urothelial cancer. The data were produced by immunoSEQ multiplex PCR, yet TCRdb's version contains in-frame clones alone and is incomplete. Here the sample spans more than 50,000 clones, around 79% being singletons. Sample: PBMCs, taken around atezolizumab (anti-PD-L1) treatment. These receptors were obtained from a man between 65 and 80 years old with urothelial cancer. CDR3s include the opening cysteine and the closing phenylalanine or tryptophan. The order of the fields is CDR3 length, clone size, D gene, V gene, J gene, CDR3 protein, CDR3 DNA. The D gene is left open where the match is weak. Not every row has a clone size; where given, it reads once, few, many or a size class.

>14|NA|NA|TRBV12-5|TRBJ2-2
CASGPPWNTGELFF
TGTGCTAGTGGCCCCCCCTGGAACACCGGGGAGCTGTTTTTT
>13|NA|TRBD1|TRBV29-1|TRBJ1-2
CSVEDRERYGYTF
TGCAGCGTGGAGGACAGGGAGCGGTATGGCTACACCTTC
>11|NA|TRBD1|TRBV28|TRBJ1-2
CASSYRQGTTF
TGTGCCAGCAGCTACCGACAGGGGACAACCTTC
>14|few|NA|TRBV11-2|TRBJ2-1
CASSSLASYNEQFF
TGTGCCAGCAGCTCTCTAGCGAGTTACAATGAGCAGTTCTTC
>15|few|TRBD1|TRBV10-3|TRBJ1-5
CAISPDRISNQPQHF
TGTGCCATCAGTCCGGACAGGATTAGCAATCAGCCCCAGCATTTT
>13|NA|NA|TRBV18|TRBJ1-5
CASSPSGVQPQHF
TGTGCCAGCTCACCATCGGGGGTTCAGCCCCAGCATTTT
>13|NA|NA|TRBV18|TRBJ1-3
CASYSDSGNTIYF
TGTGCCAGCTATTCAGACTCTGGAAACACCATATATTTT
>16|once|NA|TRBV28|TRBJ2-7
CASSPHGSGYSYEQYF
TGTGCCAGCAGTCCACACGGGTCGGGATACTCCTACGAGCAGTACTTC
>18|NA|TRBD2|TRBV5-5|TRBJ2-7
CASSLSLAGSQISYEQYF
TGTGCCAGCAGCTTGTCCCTAGCGGGATCCCAAATTTCCTACGAGCAGTACTTC
>13|NA|TRBD1|TRBV6-5|TRBJ1-1
CASSPTGRTEAFF
TGTGCCAGCAGTCCGACAGGGCGGACTGAAGCTTTCTTT
>15|medium-sized|TRBD2|TRBV12-5|TRBJ2-3
CASGSGLAGTDTQYF
TGTGCTAGTGGTTCGGGACTAGCGGGAACAGATACGCAGTATTTT
>15|NA|TRBD1|TRBV18|TRBJ1-5
CASSALDRGDQPQHF
TGTGCCAGCTCCGCCCTTGACAGGGGTGATCAGCCCCAGCATTTT
>14|NA|NA|TRBV7-9|TRBJ2-5
CASFGGGTGETQYF
TGTGCCAGCTTTGGCGGCGGGACGGGGGAGACCCAGTACTTC
>15|NA|TRBD1|TRBV19|TRBJ1-4
CASSILQGAGEKLFF
TGTGCCAGTAGTATCCTACAGGGGGCCGGAGAAAAACTGTTTTTT
>15|few|TRBD2|TRBV7-9|TRBJ2-1
CASSPSGSPYNEQFF
TGTGCCAGCAGCCCTAGCGGGAGTCCCTACAATGAGCAGTTCTTC
>13|NA|TRBD1|TRBV4-1|TRBJ2-7
CASSHGQGYEQYF
TGCGCCAGCAGCCACGGACAGGGCTACGAGCAGTACTTC
>18|once|TRBD1|TRBV27|TRBJ1-4
CASSLWGQGARSNEKLFF
TGTGCCAGCAGTTTATGGGGGCAGGGGGCGCGATCTAATGAAAAACTGTTTTTT
>12|few|NA|TRBV2|TRBJ2-7
CASSFRTSEQYF
TGTGCCAGCAGTTTTAGAACGAGCGAGCAGTACTTC
>11|NA|NA|TRBV5-1|TRBJ1-4
CANSPGEKLFF
TGCGCCAACTCCCCCGGGGAAAAACTGTTTTTT
>15|NA|NA|TRBV5-4|TRBJ2-2
CASSLISMNTGELFF
TGTGCCAGCAGCTTAATTAGCATGAACACCGGGGAGCTGTTTTTT
>14|NA|NA|TRBV9|TRBJ2-1
CASSSSPSGNEQFF
TGTGCCAGCAGCTCGAGCCCCAGCGGGAATGAGCAGTTCTTC
>14|NA|NA|TRBV11-2|TRBJ1-1
CASSLGGEGSEAFF
TGTGCCAGCAGCTTGGGAGGGGAAGGAAGTGAAGCTTTCTTT
>18|NA|TRBD1|TRBV4-1|TRBJ1-4
CASSSEGAGAAFNEKLFF
TGCGCCAGCAGCTCCGAGGGGGCAGGCGCCGCTTTTAATGAAAAACTGTTTTTT
>16|once|NA|TRBV6-1|TRBJ1-5
CASSEARDIPISPQHF
TGTGCCAGCAGTGAAGCAAGAGACATCCCAATCAGCCCCCAGCATTTT
>13|NA|NA|TRBV29-1|TRBJ2-5
CSVEDPVWETQYF
TGCAGCGTTGAAGATCCGGTGTGGGAGACCCAGTACTTC
>15|NA|TRBD2|TRBV7-2|TRBJ2-2
CASSQGLANTGELFF
TGTGCCAGCAGTCAAGGACTAGCGAACACCGGGGAGCTGTTTTTT
>15|NA|NA|TRBV11-3|TRBJ2-7
CASSLEGRQGNEQYF
TGTGCCAGCAGCTTAGAAGGGCGGCAGGGGAACGAGCAGTACTTC
>15|NA|NA|TRBV5-4|TRBJ2-5
CASRGGEMPQETQYF
TGTGCCAGCAGAGGGGGGGAGATGCCCCAAGAGACCCAGTACTTC
>13|NA|NA|TRBV15|TRBJ2-3
CATSRVYGGTQYF
TGTGCCACCAGCAGAGTTTATGGCGGGACGCAGTATTTT
>14|NA|TRBD2|TRBV5-4|TRBJ2-1
CASSLALAGNEQFF
TGTGCCAGCAGCTTGGCCCTAGCGGGCAATGAGCAGTTCTTC
>14|NA|NA|TRBV5-1|TRBJ1-1
CASSLDRRETEAFF
TGCGCCAGCAGCTTGGACCGCCGAGAGACTGAAGCTTTCTTT
>12|few|NA|TRBV6-1|TRBJ1-1
CASVTEGTEAFF
TGTGCCAGCGTCACCGAGGGCACTGAAGCTTTCTTT
>14|NA|TRBD1|TRBV29-1|TRBJ1-5
CSVWTGGYNQPQHF
TGCAGCGTTTGGACAGGGGGATACAATCAGCCCCAGCATTTT
>13|NA|TRBD1|TRBV2|TRBJ2-1
CASMGQGFGEQFF
TGTGCCAGCATGGGACAGGGTTTTGGGGAGCAGTTCTTC
>17|once|NA|TRBV5-1|TRBJ2-1
CASAVGQGVNSYNEQFF
TGCGCCAGCGCAGTTGGGCAGGGCGTGAACTCCTACAATGAGCAGTTCTTC
>17|few|TRBD2|TRBV10-2|TRBJ2-3
CASSDRSLAGGTDTQYF
TGCGCCAGCAGTGATAGGTCACTAGCGGGAGGCACAGATACGCAGTATTTT
>16|NA|TRBD2|TRBV9|TRBJ2-1
CASSVLGGRAYNEQFF
TGTGCCAGCAGCGTATTGGGCGGGAGGGCCTACAATGAGCAGTTCTTC
>13|NA|TRBD1|TRBV2|TRBJ2-5
CASSVDRETTQYF
TGTGCCAGCAGTGTGGACAGGGAAACGACCCAGTACTTC
>16|NA|TRBD2|TRBV10-3|TRBJ2-5
CAISPGRAGVTETQYF
TGTGCCATCAGCCCCGGGAGGGCCGGGGTGACAGAGACCCAGTACTTC
>12|NA|TRBD2|TRBV2|TRBJ2-1
CAGGREGNEQFF
TGTGCCGGGGGCCGGGAGGGGAATGAGCAGTTCTTC
>15|NA|TRBD1|TRBV5-6|TRBJ1-4
CASSTRTGTVEKLFF
TGTGCCAGCAGCACCCGGACAGGGACTGTGGAAAAACTGTTTTTT
>13|few|TRBD1|TRBV13|TRBJ1-1
CASSSAGGTEAFF
TGTGCCAGCAGCTCGGCAGGGGGCACTGAAGCTTTCTTT
>12|NA|NA|TRBV4-1|TRBJ2-5
CASSRQGQTQYF
TGCGCCAGCAGCCGGCAGGGGCAGACCCAGTACTTC
>17|NA|NA|TRBV11-3|TRBJ1-2
CASSSLGWWQLNYGYTF
TGTGCCAGCAGCTCCCTCGGGTGGTGGCAGCTTAACTATGGCTACACCTTC
>14|NA|NA|TRBV5-1|TRBJ2-3
CASSLGGWTDTQYF
TGCGCCAGCAGCTTGGGAGGGTGGACAGATACGCAGTATTTT
>15|NA|TRBD1|TRBV30|TRBJ1-2
CACPKLPQGAIGYTF
TGTGCCTGCCCGAAACTACCACAGGGGGCGATTGGCTACACCTTC
>15|few|NA|TRBV6-5|TRBJ1-1
CASSRGSRANTEAFF
TGTGCCAGCAGTCGGGGGAGCAGGGCGAACACTGAAGCTTTCTTT
>14|few|TRBD1|TRBV27|TRBJ1-5
CASSLDRGYQPQHF
TGTGCCAGCAGTTTAGACAGGGGGTATCAGCCCCAGCATTTT
>14|NA|TRBD2|TRBV9|TRBJ2-1
CASSLGGVGGEQFF
TGTGCCAGCAGCCTCGGGGGGGTAGGTGGCGAGCAGTTCTTC
>13|NA|NA|TRBV30|TRBJ2-2
CAWSVIRAGELFF
TGTGCCTGGAGTGTAATTCGGGCCGGGGAGCTGTTTTTT
>18|NA|TRBD1|TRBV11-2|TRBJ2-6
CASSSGTGGYSGANVLTF
TGTGCCAGCAGTTCCGGGACAGGGGGCTATTCTGGGGCCAACGTCCTGACTTTC
>16|NA|TRBD1|TRBV28|TRBJ2-7
CASSSSGDRASYEQYF
TGTGCCAGCAGCTCCTCAGGGGACAGGGCCTCCTACGAGCAGTACTTC
>14|NA|TRBD1|TRBV28|TRBJ2-7
CASSRSGTAYEQYF
TGTGCCAGCAGCCGCTCCGGGACAGCCTACGAGCAGTACTTC
>16|NA|NA|TRBV18|TRBJ2-7
CASSASGQSEGYEQYF
TGTGCCAGCTCAGCCTCAGGACAGAGCGAGGGGTACGAGCAGTACTTC
>14|NA|NA|TRBV2|TRBJ2-5
CASRRGTDQETQYF
TGTGCCAGCCGGCGAGGAACGGACCAAGAGACCCAGTACTTC
>16|NA|NA|TRBV4-2|TRBJ1-2
CASSQDGLPSTHGYTF
TGTGCCAGCAGCCAAGATGGACTACCTTCGACCCATGGCTACACCTTC
>16|NA|NA|TRBV6-1|TRBJ1-2
CASSERQGSVFYGYTF
TGTGCCAGCAGTGAAAGGCAGGGAAGCGTCTTCTATGGCTACACCTTC
>14|NA|TRBD1|TRBV2|TRBJ2-4
CASNRGTGKNIQYF
TGTGCCAGCAACCGAGGGACAGGGAAAAACATTCAGTACTTC
>17|NA|NA|TRBV28|TRBJ1-5
CASSSGGGASSNQPQHF
TGTGCCAGCAGTTCCGGGGGGGGTGCTTCGAGCAATCAGCCCCAGCATTTT